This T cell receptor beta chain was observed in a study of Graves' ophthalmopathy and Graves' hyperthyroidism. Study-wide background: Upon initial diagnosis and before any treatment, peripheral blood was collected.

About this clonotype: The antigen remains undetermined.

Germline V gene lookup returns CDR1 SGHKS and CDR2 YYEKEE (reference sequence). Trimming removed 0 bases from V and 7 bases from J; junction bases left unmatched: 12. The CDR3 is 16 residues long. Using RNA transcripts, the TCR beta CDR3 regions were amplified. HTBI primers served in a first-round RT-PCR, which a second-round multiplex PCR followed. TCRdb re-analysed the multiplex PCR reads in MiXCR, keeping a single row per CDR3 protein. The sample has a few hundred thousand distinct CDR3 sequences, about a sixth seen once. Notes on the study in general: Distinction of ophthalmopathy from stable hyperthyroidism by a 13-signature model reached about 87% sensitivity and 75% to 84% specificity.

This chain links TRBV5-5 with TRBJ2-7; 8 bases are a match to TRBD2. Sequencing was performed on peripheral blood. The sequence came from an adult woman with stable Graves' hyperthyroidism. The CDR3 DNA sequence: TGTGCCAGCAGCTTGGTATTAGCGGGATTCGAACGAGAGCAGTACTTC. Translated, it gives CASSLVLAGFEREQYF.